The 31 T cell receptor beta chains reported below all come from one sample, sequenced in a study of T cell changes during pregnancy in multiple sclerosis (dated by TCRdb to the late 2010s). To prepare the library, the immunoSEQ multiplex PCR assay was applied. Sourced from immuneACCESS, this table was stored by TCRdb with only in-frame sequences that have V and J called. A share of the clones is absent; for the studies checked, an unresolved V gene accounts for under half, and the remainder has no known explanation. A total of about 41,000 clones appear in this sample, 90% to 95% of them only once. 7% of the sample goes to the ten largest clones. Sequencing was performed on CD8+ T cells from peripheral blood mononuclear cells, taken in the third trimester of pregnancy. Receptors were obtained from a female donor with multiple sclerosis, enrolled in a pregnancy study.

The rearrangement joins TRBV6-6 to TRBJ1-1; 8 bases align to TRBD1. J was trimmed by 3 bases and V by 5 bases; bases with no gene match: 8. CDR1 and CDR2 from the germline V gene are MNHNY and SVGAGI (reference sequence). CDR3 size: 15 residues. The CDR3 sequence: CASSTYDRGDTEAFF. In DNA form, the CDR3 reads TGTGCCAGCAGTACCTATGACAGGGGAGACACTGAAGCTTTCTTT.

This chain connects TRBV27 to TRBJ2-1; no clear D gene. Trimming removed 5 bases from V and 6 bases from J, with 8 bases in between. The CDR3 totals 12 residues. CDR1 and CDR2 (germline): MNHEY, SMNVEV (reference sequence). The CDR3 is CASSPSGNEQFF. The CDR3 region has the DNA TGTGCCAGCAGTCCGTCAGGCAATGAGCAGTTCTTC.

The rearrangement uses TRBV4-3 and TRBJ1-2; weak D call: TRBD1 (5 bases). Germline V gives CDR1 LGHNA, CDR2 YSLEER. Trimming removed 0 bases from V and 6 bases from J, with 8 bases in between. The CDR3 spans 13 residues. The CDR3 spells CASSQEGGDGYTF. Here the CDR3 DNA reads TGCGCCAGCAGCCAAGAGGGAGGGGATGGCTACACCTTC.

The CDR3 DNA is TGTGCCAGTAGTATAGCTCTCGGAGGAAATTATAATGAGCAGTTCTTC. It encodes CASSIALGGNYNEQFF. The chain recombines TRBV19 with TRBJ2-1; D is possibly TRBD2 (5 bases). The CDR3 has 16 amino acids. V was shortened by 1 base and J by 7 bases, with 17 bases between the two germline ends. Germline V CDR1 and CDR2: LNHDA, SQIVND (reference sequence).

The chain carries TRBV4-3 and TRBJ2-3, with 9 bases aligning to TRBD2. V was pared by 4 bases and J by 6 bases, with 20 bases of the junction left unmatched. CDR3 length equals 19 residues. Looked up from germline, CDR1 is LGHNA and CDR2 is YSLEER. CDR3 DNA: TGCGCCAGCAGCCGGGCTTTAGCGGGGGAGGGTTTCGTATGGGATACGCAGTATTTT. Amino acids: CASSRALAGEGFVWDTQYF.

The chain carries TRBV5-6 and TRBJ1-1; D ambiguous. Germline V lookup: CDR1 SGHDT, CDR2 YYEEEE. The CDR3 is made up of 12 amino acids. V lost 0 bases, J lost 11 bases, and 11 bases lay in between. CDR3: CASSLGLKEAFF. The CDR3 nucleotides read TGTGCCAGCAGCTTGGGTCTGAAGGAGGCTTTCTTT. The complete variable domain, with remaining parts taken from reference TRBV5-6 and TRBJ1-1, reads DAGVTQSPTHLIKTRGQQVTLRCSPKSGHDTVSWYQQALGQGPQFIFQYYEEEERQRGNFPDRFSGHQFPNYSSELNVNALLLGDSALYLCASSLGLKEAFFGQGTRLTVV.

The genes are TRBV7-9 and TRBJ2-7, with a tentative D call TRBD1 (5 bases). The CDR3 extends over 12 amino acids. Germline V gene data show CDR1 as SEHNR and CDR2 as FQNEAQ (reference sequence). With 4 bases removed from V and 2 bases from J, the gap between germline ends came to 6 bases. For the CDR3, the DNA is TGTGCCAGCAGCTGGACACCCTACGAGCAGTACTTC. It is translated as CASSWTPYEQYF. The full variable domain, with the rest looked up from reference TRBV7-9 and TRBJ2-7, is DTGVSQNPRHKITKRGQNVTFRCDPISEHNRLYWYRQTLGQGPEFLTYFQNEAQLEKSRLLSDRFSAERPKGSFSTLEIQRTEQGDSAMYLCASSWTPYEQYFGPGTRLTVT.

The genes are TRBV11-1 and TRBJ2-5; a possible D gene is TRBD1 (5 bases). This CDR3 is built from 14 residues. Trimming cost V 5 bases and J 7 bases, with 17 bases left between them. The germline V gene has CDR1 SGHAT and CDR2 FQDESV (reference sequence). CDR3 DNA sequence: TGTGCCAGCAGCCCCCTATCAGGGTGGGTGACCCAGTACTTC. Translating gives CASSPLSGWVTQYF. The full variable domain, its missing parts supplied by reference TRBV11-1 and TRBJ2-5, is EAEVAQSPRYKITEKSQAVAFWCDPISGHATLYWYRQILGQGPELLVQFQDESVVDDSQLPKDRFSAERLKGVDSTLKIQPAELGDSAMYLCASSPLSGWVTQYFGPGTRLLVL.

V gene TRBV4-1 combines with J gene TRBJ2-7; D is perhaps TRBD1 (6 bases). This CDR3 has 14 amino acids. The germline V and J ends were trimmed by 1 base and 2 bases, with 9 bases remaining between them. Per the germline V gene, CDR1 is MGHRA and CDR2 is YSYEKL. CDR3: CASSQVPGAYEQYF. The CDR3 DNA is TGCGCCAGCAGCCAAGTCCCAGGGGCCTACGAGCAGTACTTC.

The CDR3 region has the DNA TGTGCCAGCAGGTCAGGCGATCAGCCCCAGCATTTT. Amino acid sequence: CASRSGDQPQHF. The gene calls are TRBV27 and TRBJ1-5; D is unresolved. The CDR3 is 12 amino acids. The ends were cut back, 6 bases at V and 5 bases at J, with 8 bases in the middle. CDR1 and CDR2 from the germline V gene are MNHEY and SMNVEV (reference sequence).

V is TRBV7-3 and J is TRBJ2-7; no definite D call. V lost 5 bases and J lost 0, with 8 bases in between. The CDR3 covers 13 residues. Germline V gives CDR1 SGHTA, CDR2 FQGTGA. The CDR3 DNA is TGTGCCAGCAGCCCAACAATCTCCTACGAGCAGTACTTC. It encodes CASSPTISYEQYF.

The CDR3 bases are TGTGCCAGCAGTTTATCCAGGGACTATGGCTACACCTTC. It specifies CASSLSRDYGYTF. The chain employs TRBV28 and TRBJ1-2; tentatively, D is TRBD1 (5 bases). Trimming removed 1 base from V and 3 bases from J, with 6 bases in between. This CDR3 contains 13 residues. Germline V CDR1 and CDR2: MDHEN, SYDVKM.

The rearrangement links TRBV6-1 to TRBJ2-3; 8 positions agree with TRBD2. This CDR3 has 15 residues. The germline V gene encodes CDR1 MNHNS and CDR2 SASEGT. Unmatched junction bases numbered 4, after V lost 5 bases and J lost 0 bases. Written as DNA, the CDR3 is TGTGCCAGCAGTCATACTAGCGGTAGCACAGATACGCAGTATTTT. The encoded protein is CASSHTSGSTDTQYF.

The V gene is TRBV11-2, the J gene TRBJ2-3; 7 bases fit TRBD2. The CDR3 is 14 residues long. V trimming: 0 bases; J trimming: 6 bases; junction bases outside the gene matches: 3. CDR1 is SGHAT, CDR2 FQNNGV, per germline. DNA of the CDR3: TGTGCCAGCAGCTTAGAAGCGGGGACGGATACGCAGTATTTT. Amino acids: CASSLEAGTDTQYF.

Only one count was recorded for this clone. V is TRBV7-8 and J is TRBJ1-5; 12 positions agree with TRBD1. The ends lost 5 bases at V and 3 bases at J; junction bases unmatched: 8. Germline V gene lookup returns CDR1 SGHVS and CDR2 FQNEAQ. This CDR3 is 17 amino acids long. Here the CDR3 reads CASSPIGTGGHNQPQHF. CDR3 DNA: TGTGCCAGCAGCCCGATTGGGACAGGGGGCCACAATCAGCCCCAGCATTTT.

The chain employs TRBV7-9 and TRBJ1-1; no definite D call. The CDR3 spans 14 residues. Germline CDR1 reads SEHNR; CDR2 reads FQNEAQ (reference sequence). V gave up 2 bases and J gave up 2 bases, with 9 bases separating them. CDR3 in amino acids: CASSLTADNTEAFF. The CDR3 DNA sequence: TGTGCCAGCAGCTTAACAGCTGATAACACTGAAGCTTTCTTT. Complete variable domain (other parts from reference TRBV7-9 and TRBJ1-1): DTGVSQNPRHKITKRGQNVTFRCDPISEHNRLYWYRQTLGQGPEFLTYFQNEAQLEKSRLLSDRFSAERPKGSFSTLEIQRTEQGDSAMYLCASSLTADNTEAFFGQGTRLTVV.

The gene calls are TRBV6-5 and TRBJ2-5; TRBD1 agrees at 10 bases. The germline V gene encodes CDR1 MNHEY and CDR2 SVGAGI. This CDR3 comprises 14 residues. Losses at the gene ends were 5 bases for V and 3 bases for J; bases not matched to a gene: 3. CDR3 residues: CASSEGQGKETQYF. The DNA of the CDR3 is TGTGCCAGCAGTGAGGGACAGGGGAAAGAGACCCAGTACTTC.

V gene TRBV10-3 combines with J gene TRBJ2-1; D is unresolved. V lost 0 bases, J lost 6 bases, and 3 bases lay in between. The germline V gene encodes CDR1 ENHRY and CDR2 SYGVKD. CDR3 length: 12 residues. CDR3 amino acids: CAISESRNEQFF. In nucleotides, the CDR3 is TGTGCCATCAGTGAGTCTCGCAATGAGCAGTTCTTC.

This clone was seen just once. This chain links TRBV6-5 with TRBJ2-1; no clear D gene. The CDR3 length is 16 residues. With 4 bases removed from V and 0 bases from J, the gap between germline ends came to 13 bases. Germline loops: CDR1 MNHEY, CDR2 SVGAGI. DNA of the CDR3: TGTGCCAGCAGTTTGGGCACCGCGAGCTCCTACAATGAGCAGTTCTTC. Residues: CASSLGTASSYNEQFF.

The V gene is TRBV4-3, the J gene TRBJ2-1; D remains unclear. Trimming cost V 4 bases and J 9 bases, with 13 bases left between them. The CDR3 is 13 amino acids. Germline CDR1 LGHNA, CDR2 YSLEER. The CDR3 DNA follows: TGCGCCAGCAGCCCGCTCGGAGTGGGTGAGCAGTTCTTC. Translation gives CASSPLGVGEQFF.

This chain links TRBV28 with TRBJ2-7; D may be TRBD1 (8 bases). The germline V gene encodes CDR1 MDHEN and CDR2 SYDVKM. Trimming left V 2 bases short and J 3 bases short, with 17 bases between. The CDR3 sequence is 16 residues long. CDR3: CASSLGTTGDYYEQYF. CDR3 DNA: TGTGCCAGCAGTTTAGGGACGACAGGGGACTACTACGAGCAGTACTTC.

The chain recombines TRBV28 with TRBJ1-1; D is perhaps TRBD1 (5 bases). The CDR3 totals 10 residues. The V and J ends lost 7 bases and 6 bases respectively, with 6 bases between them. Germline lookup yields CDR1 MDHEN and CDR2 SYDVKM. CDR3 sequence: CASKGPEAFF. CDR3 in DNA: TGTGCCAGCAAGGGGCCTGAAGCTTTCTTT.

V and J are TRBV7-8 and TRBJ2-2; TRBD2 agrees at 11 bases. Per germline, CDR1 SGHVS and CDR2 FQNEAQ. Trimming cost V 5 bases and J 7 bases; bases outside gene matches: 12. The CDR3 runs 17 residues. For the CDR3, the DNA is TGTGCCAGCAGCATTAGCGGGAGGGAGGTAGCTGACGGGGAGCTGTTTTTT. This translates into CASSISGREVADGELFF.

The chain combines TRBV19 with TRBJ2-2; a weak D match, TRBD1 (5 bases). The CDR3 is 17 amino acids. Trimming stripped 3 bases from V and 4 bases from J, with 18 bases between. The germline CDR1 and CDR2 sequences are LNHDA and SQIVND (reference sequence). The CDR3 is CASSIGPAQGRTGELFF. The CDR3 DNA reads TGTGCCAGTAGTATTGGCCCCGCTCAGGGCCGCACCGGGGAGCTGTTTTTT.

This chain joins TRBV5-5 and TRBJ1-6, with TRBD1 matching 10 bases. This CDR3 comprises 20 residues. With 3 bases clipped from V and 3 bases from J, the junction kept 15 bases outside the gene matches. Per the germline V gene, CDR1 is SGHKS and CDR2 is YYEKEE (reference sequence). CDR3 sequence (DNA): TGTGCCAGCAGCTCCTTACCGGGACAGGGGATTACAAACTATAATTCACCCCTCCACTTT. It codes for CASSSLPGQGITNYNSPLHF. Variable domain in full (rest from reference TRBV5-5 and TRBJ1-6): DAGVTQSPTHLIKTRGQQVTLRCSPISGHKSVSWYQQVLGQGPQFIFQYYEKEERGRGNFPDRFSARQFPNYSSELNVNALLLGDSALYLCASSSLPGQGITNYNSPLHFGNGTRLTVT.

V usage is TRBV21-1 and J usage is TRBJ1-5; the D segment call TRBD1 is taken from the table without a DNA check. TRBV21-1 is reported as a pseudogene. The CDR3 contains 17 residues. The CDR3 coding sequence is TGTGCCAGCAGCAAAGAACCTCCAGGGTTAAGCAATCAGCCCCAGCATTTT. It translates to CASSKEPPGLSNQPQHF.

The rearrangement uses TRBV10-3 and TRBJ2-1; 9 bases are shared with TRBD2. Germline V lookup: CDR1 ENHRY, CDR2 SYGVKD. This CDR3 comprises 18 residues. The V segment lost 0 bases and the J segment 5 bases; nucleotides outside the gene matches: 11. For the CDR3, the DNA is TGTGCCATCAGTGAGTCGGGGGGTAGCGGGAGCTACGACAATGAGCAGTTCTTC. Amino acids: CAISESGGSGSYDNEQFF.

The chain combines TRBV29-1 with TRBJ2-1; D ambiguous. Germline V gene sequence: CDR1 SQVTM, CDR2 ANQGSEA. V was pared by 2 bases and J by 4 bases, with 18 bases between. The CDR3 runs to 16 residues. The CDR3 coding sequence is TGCAGCGTTGAATGGGCCATCCCCCCAATATACAATGAGCAGTTCTTC. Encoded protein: CSVEWAIPPIYNEQFF.

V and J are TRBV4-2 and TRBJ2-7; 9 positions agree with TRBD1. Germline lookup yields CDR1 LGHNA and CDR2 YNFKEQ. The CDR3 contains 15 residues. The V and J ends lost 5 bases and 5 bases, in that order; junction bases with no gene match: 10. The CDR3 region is CASSFVRDRADEQYF. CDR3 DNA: TGTGCCAGCAGCTTCGTCCGGGACAGGGCCGACGAGCAGTACTTC.

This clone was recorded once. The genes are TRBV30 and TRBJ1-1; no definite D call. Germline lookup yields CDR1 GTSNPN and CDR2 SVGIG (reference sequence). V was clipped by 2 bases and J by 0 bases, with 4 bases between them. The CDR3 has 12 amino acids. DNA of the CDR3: TGTGCCTGGAGTATTATGAACACTGAAGCTTTCTTT. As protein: CAWSIMNTEAFF.

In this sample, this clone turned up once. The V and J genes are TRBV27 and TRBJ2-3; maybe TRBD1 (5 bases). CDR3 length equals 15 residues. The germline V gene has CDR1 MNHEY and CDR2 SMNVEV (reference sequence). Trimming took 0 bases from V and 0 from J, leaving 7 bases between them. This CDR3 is CASSLSGASTDTQYF. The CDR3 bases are TGTGCCAGCAGTTTATCTGGGGCTAGCACAGATACGCAGTATTTT.